This T cell receptor beta chain was sequenced in a study of T cell responses to AZD1222 COVID-19 vaccine. Some clones are missing from TCRdb's copy, which holds only in-frame ones; the method was immunoSEQ multiplex PCR. The table lists some 150,000 clones, over 90% of them singletons, with around 3.8% in the top ten. On this clone itself: Its matching antigen is unknown.

Whole-study results and caveats: Donors were largely white British and mainly female; clonal diversity was possibly underestimated.

V lost 2 bases and J 6 bases, leaving 8 bases between the germline ends. The CDR3 loop spans 12 amino acids. The sequence was collected from an adult in good health. The sample in question was peripheral blood, obtained on day 0 of AZD1222 vaccination. The chain carries TRBV5-3 and TRBJ1-2; no clear D gene. TRBV5-3 is known as an ORF, though its function is uncertain. CDR3 in DNA: TGTGCCAGAAGCTTTGACACACATGGCTACACCTTC. Translating gives CARSFDTHGYTF.